The 9 T cell receptor beta chains reported below all come from one sample, sequenced in a study of T cell responses to AZD1222 COVID-19 vaccine. Generated by immunoSEQ multiplex PCR, the TCRdb table keeps only in-frame clones and is missing some. Counted here are 160,000 or so clones, approximately 89% occurring once; the ten biggest clones make up approximately 4.4%. This specimen was peripheral blood, taken on day 0 of AZD1222 vaccination. The receptors come from an adult in good health.

This rearrangement joins TRBV28 to TRBJ1-2; 7 bases line up with TRBD1. The CDR3 runs to 14 residues. The V gene end was trimmed by 4 bases and the J gene end by 4 bases; junction bases not matched to a gene: 6. Germline V gene sequence: CDR1 MDHEN, CDR2 SYDVKM. The CDR3 sequence: CASSSQGQFYGYTF. CDR3 coding DNA: TGTGCCAGCAGTTCACAGGGGCAATTCTATGGCTACACCTTC.

The chain links TRBV11-2 to TRBJ1-6; no firm D call. V dropped 3 bases and J dropped 2 bases, with 5 bases sitting between them. The CDR3 sequence is 14 residues long. CDR1 and CDR2 (germline): SGHAT, FQNNGV. CDR3 protein: CASSLGPYNSPLHF. CDR3 DNA: TGTGCCAGCAGCTTGGGCCCCTATAATTCACCCCTCCACTTT.

Only one count was recorded for this clone. The V and J genes are TRBV28 and TRBJ2-3, with TRBD2 matching 8 bases. CDR1 is MDHEN and CDR2 is SYDVKM in the germline V gene. The CDR3 is made up of 16 amino acids. V shed 3 bases and J 3 bases; nucleotides not matched to a gene: 8. The CDR3 nucleotides are TGTGCCAGCAGTTTTACCAGCGGGGGCCTAACAGATACGCAGTATTTT. Its translation is CASSFTSGGLTDTQYF. Together with reference TRBV28 and TRBJ2-3, the CDR3 gives the full variable domain: DVKVTQSSRYLVKRTGEKVFLECVQDMDHENMFWYRQDPGLGLRLIYFSYDVKMKEKGDIPEGYSVSREKKERFSLILESASTNQTSMYLCASSFTSGGLTDTQYFGPGTRLTVL.

The V and J genes are TRBV6-5 and TRBJ2-1; a possible D gene is TRBD2 (5 bases). Germline lookup yields CDR1 MNHEY and CDR2 SVGAGI. The CDR3 runs 14 residues. With 2 bases removed from V and 9 bases from J, the gap between germline ends came to 14 bases. The CDR3 DNA is TGTGCCAGCAGTTACATGAGAGGGAAGCTTGAGCAGTTCTTC. Translated: CASSYMRGKLEQFF.

This chain links TRBV28 with TRBJ1-5, with 10 bases aligning to TRBD1. The germline CDR1 and CDR2 sequences are MDHEN and SYDVKM. J gave up 7 bases and V 5 bases, and 5 bases lay outside the gene matches. The CDR3 extends over 14 amino acids. The CDR3 protein is CASSLTGGEQPQHF. The CDR3 bases are TGTGCCAGCAGTCTGACAGGGGGCGAACAGCCCCAGCATTTT.

This sequence joins TRBV10-2 and TRBJ1-5; 8 nucleotides line up with TRBD1. Germline-derived CDR1 and CDR2 are WSHSY and SAAADI. This CDR3 is 14 amino acids long. The J segment lost 4 bases and the V segment lost 4 bases, leaving 3 bases of the junction unmatched. CDR3 sequence (DNA): TGCGCCAGCAGTGCAGGGGGCGCGAATCAGCCCCAGCATTTT. Translation: CASSAGGANQPQHF.

DNA for the CDR3: TGCGCCAGCAGCTTTTCTAGTGCCGAGAACACCGGGGAGCTGTTTTTT. Translated, it gives CASSFSSAENTGELFF. This chain connects TRBV5-1 to TRBJ2-2, with no clear D. Germline CDR1 SGHRS, CDR2 YFSETQ. V shed 2 bases and J shed 1 base, with 12 bases lying between them. CDR3 length equals 16 residues.

The V gene is TRBV7-9, the J gene TRBJ2-1; D might be TRBD1 (6 bases). Per the germline V gene, CDR1 is SEHNR and CDR2 is FQNEAQ (reference sequence). Trimming took off 5 bases at V and 6 bases at J, with 26 bases between the two ends. The CDR3 sequence is 18 residues long. CDR3 coding DNA: TGTGCCAGCAGCACCCCCCACCGCCTGGGGGCGGTTGGCAATGAGCAGTTCTTC. Its translation is CASSTPHRLGAVGNEQFF.

V is TRBV14 and J is TRBJ1-4; D unresolved. The CDR3 length is 11 residues. V lost 4 bases and J lost 14, with 11 bases in between. Germline V gene lookup returns CDR1 SGHDN and CDR2 FVKESK. CDR3 sequence: CASSLGGRLFF. CDR3 sequence (DNA): TGTGCCAGCAGCCTTGGTGGACGGCTGTTTTTT.